The TCR beta chain under discussion was sequenced for a study of T cell clones after liver transplantation. Study context: Without induction therapy, subjects received standard immunosuppression until 12-24 months post-transplant. Samples came pre-transplant, pre-randomization before withdrawal, and post-randomization after withdrawal ended.

The method was immunoSEQ multiplex PCR; TCRdb's version includes in-frame clones alone and lacks a portion of them. The table includes about 75,000 clones, less than 90% detected once. As to this clone: What it recognizes is unknown.

Study findings and constraints: A larger donor-reactive than third-party decline suggested partial antigen-specific deletion. These preliminary findings come from unstandardized post-transplant sampling times.

The sequence was collected from a human patient who received a liver transplant. Among the T cells, some may be from the graft donor. The sequencing used CD4+ T cells from blood, collected about 50 months after liver transplant.

CDR3 bases: TGTGCCACCGCCCGGGAAGCCACTGAAGCTTTCTTT. Amino acids: CATAREATEAFF. The chain links TRBV10-3 to TRBJ1-1; D is undetermined. The germline gives CDR1 ENHRY, CDR2 SYGVKD. The CDR3 extends over 12 amino acids. The germline V and J ends were trimmed by 10 bases and 4 bases, with 13 bases remaining between them.